This T cell receptor beta chain was documented in a study of blood T cell repertoires in COVID-19. The overall study: Sites in the United States, Italy and Spain provided acute and convalescent COVID-19 samples. Nucleic acid was either cDNA or gDNA, and it came from T cells, B-cell-depleted T cells, or PBMCs.

CDR3 size: 14 residues. The V and J ends lost 1 base and 3 bases respectively, with 9 bases between them. The germline V gene has CDR1 SGHVS and CDR2 FNYEAQ. Authors' methods: Amplification with reference gene primers provided the estimates of nucleated cell counts. Libraries were prepared by immunoSEQ multiplex PCR; TCRdb keeps only in-frame clonotypes and omits some of them. V, J and clone size reflect that table, while D and trimming were determined from the DNA. The table records some 180,000 clones, about 70% of them present only once. What was sequenced was peripheral blood. The clonotype was recovered from a woman aged 45 to 65 with active or convalescent COVID-19. The chain joins TRBV7-6 to TRBJ1-1; D remains ambiguous. This CDR3 reads CASSLGEGYTEAFF. The CDR3 DNA sequence: TGTGCCAGCAGCTTAGGTGAGGGTTACACTGAAGCTTTCTTT.